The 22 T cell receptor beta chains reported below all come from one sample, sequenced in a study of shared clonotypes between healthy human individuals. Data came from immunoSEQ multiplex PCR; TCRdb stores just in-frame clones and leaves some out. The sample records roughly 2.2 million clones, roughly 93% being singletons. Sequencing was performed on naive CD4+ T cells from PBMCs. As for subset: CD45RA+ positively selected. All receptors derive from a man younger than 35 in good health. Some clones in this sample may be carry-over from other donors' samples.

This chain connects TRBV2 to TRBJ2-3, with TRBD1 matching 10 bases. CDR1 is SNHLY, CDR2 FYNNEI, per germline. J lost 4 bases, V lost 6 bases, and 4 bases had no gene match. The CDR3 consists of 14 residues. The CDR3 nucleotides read TGTGCCAGCAGCGAGGGGACAGGGGCAGATACGCAGTATTTT. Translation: CASSEGTGADTQYF. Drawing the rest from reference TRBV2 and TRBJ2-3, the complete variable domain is EPEVTQTPSHQVTQMGQEVILRCVPISNHLYFYWYRQILGQKVEFLVSFYNNEISEKSEIFDDQFSVERPDGSNFTLKIRSTKLEDSAMYFCASSEGTGADTQYFGPGTRLTVL.

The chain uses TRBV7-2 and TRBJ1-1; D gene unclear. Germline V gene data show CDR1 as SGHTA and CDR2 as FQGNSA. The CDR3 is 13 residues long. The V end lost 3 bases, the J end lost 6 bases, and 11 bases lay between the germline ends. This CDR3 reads CASSFQSNAEAFF. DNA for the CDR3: TGTGCCAGCAGCTTTCAATCCAACGCTGAAGCTTTCTTT.

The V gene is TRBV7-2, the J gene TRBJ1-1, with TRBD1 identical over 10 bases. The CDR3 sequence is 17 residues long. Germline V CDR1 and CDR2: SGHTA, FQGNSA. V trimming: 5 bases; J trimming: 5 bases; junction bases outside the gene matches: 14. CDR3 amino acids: CASSRTRQGAGGTEAFF. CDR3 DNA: TGTGCCAGCAGCCGAACCCGACAGGGGGCGGGGGGGACTGAAGCTTTCTTT.

CDR3 DNA: TGCGCCAGCAGCCACAGCCGGACTGTACCCTACGAGCAGTACTTC. Its protein is CASSHSRTVPYEQYF. The gene calls are TRBV4-3 and TRBJ2-7, with D possibly TRBD2 on 5 matching bases. V dropped 3 bases and J dropped 2 bases, with 14 bases sitting between them. The CDR3 loop spans 15 amino acids. The germline V gene has CDR1 LGHNA and CDR2 YSLEER.

CDR3 sequence (DNA): TGTGCCAGCTCACCACAGGGACGCTCTTCCTGGGGCGAGCAGTACTTC. This translates into CASSPQGRSSWGEQYF. The V and J genes are TRBV18 and TRBJ2-7; either TRBD1 or TRBD2 may fit D (5 bases each). The CDR3 totals 16 residues. V shed 1 base and J shed 6 bases, with 19 bases lying between them. CDR1 and CDR2 from the germline V gene are KGHSH and LQKENI.

The CDR3 nucleotides read TGTGCCAGCAGCCTCACATCCGGGACAGTCTCTGGAAACACCATATATTTT. Translating gives CASSLTSGTVSGNTIYF. V usage is TRBV7-2 and J usage is TRBJ1-3, with TRBD1 identical over 7 bases. The V gene's germline CDR1 is SGHTA and CDR2 FQGNSA. J lost 0 bases, V lost 5 bases, and 10 bases had no gene match. The CDR3 is made up of 17 amino acids.

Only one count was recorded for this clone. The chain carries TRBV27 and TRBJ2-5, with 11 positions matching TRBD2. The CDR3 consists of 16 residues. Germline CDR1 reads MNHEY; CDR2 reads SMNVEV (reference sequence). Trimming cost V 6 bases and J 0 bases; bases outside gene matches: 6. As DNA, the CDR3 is TGTGCCAGCAGCCCTACTAGCGGGAGATACCAAGAGACCCAGTACTTC. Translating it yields CASSPTSGRYQETQYF.

The CDR3 spells CASTQRGEGYGYTF. The CDR3 region has the DNA TGTGCCAGCACCCAAAGGGGGGAAGGATATGGCTACACCTTC. This chain joins TRBV6-5 and TRBJ1-2; possible D gene TRBD1, 6 bases. Germline CDR1 reads MNHEY; CDR2 reads SVGAGI. The CDR3 has 14 amino acids. Trimming left V 7 bases short and J 5 bases short, with 17 bases between.

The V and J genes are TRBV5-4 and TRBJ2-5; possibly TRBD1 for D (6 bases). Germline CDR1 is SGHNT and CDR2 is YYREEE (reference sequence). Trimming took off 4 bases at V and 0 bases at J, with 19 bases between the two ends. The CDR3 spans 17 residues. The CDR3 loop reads CASSPAGARFNQETQYF. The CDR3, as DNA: TGTGCCAGCAGCCCGGCAGGGGCGCGGTTTAACCAAGAGACCCAGTACTTC.

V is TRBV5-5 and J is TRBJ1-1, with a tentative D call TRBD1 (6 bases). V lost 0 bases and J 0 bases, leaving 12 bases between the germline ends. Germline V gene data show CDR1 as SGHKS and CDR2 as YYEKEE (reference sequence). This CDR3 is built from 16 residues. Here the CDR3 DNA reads TGTGCCAGCAGCTTGGTTGGGGGCACGGTGAACACTGAAGCTTTCTTT. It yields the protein CASSLVGGTVNTEAFF. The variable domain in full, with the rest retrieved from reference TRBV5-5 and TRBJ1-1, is DAGVTQSPTHLIKTRGQQVTLRCSPISGHKSVSWYQQVLGQGPQFIFQYYEKEERGRGNFPDRFSARQFPNYSSELNVNALLLGDSALYLCASSLVGGTVNTEAFFGQGTRLTVV.

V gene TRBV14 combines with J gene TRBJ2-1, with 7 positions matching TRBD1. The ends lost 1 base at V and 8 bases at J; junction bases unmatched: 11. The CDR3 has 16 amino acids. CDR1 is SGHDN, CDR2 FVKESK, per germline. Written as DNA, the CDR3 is TGTGCCAGCAGCCAAGGCTACAGGGGCGGTGTGCATGAGCAGTTCTTC. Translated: CASSQGYRGGVHEQFF.

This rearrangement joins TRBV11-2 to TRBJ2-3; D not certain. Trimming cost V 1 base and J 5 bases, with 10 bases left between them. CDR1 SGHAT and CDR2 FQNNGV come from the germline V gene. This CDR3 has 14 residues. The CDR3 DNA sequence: TGTGCCAGCAGCTTAGTCCCTGGCGGAGATACGCAGTATTTT. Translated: CASSLVPGGDTQYF.

CDR3 amino acids: CSAKGPGYTF. The CDR3 bases are TGCAGCGCAAAAGGGCCTGGCTACACCTTC. The chain is built from TRBV29-1 and TRBJ1-2; no definite D call. Between the trimmed V and J ends, which lost 7 bases and 7 bases, there was a span of 10 bases. The CDR3 runs to 10 residues. Germline V gene lookup returns CDR1 SQVTM and CDR2 ANQGSEA.

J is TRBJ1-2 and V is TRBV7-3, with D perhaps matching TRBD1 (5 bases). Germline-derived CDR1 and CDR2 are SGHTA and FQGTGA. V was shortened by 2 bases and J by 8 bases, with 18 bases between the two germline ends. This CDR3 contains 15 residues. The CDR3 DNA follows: TGTGCCAGCAGCTTACTCTCCGGCCCAGGGAACGGCTACACCTTC. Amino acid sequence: CASSLLSGPGNGYTF.

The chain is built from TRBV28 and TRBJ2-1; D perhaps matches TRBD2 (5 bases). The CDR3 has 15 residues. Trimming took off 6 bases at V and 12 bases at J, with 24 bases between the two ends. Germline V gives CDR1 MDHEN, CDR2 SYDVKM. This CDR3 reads CASSREPLLAGGQFF. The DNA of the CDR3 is TGTGCCAGCAGCCGTGAACCACTGCTAGCAGGAGGGCAGTTCTTC.

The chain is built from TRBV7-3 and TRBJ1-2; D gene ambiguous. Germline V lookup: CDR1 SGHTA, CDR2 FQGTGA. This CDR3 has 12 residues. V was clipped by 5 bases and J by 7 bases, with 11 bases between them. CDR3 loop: CASSPHGLGYTF. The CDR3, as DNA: TGTGCCAGCAGCCCGCACGGTCTTGGCTACACCTTC.

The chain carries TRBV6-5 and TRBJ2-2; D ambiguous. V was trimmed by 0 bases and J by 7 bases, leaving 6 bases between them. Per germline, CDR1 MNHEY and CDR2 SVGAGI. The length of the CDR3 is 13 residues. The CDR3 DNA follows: TGTGCCAGCAGTTACTCTGGGGTCGGGGAGCTGTTTTTT. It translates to CASSYSGVGELFF.

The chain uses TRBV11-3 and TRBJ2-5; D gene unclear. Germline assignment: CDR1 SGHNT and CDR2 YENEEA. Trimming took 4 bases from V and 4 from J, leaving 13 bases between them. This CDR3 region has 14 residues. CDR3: CASSSPADRETQYF. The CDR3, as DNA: TGTGCCAGCAGCTCCCCTGCGGACCGAGAGACCCAGTACTTC.

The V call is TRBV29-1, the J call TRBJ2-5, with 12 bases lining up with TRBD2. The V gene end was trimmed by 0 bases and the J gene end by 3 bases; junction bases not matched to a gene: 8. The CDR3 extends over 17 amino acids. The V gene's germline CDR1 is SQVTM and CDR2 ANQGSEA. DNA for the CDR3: TGCAGCGTTGAAGATAGGGGCGGACTAGCGGGAAAAGAGACCCAGTACTTC. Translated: CSVEDRGGLAGKETQYF.

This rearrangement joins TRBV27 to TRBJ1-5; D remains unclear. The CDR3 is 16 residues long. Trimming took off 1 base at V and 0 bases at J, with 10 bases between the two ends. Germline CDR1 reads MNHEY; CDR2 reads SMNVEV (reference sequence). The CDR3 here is CASSLFGVDSNQPQHF. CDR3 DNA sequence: TGTGCCAGCAGTTTATTCGGGGTCGATAGCAATCAGCCCCAGCATTTT.

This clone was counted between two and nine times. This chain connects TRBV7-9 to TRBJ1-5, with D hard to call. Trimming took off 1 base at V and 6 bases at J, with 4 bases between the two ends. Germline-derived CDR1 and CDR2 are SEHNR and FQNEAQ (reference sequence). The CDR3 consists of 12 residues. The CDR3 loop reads CASSLDGQPQHF. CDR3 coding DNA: TGTGCCAGCAGCTTAGATGGTCAGCCCCAGCATTTT.

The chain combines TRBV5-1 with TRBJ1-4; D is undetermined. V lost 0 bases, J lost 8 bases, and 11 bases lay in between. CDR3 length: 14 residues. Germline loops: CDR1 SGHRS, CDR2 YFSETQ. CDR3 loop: CASSLGVGSEKLFF. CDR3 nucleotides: TGCGCCAGCAGCTTGGGGGTAGGGAGCGAAAAACTGTTTTTT.